The clone carrying this T cell receptor (beta chain) showed up many times. Its matching antigen is unknown. The sample originates from a study of regulatory T cells in long-lasting Graves disease. The overall study: New Graves' disease cases had less than 3 months of antithyroid drugs. Overall study findings and caveats: When disease was persistent, TRBV28, TRBJ1-2 and TRBJ2-5 were the favored segments. A greater number of public clonotypes (about 3,000) was shared by persistent patients than by new patients (around 1,000).

This CDR3 has 15 amino acids. The ends lost 2 bases at V and 0 bases at J; junction bases unmatched: 1. The germline V gene encodes CDR1 MNHEY and CDR2 SVGAGI. Documented time point: newly diagnosed GD, antithyroid drugs for less than 3 months. Scientists built the TCR library using RNA that was extracted from PBMCs. Through Arm-PCR of CDR3 regions and iRepertoire HTBI primers, TCR beta libraries were built. A single record per CDR3 protein comes from TCRdb applying MiXCR to the multiplex PCR reads. The table lists 200,000 to 250,000 distinct CDR3 sequences, around 20% of them singletons. In addition, the sample was reused for a study of T cells in Graves' hyperthyroidism and ophthalmopathy. From that paper: When ophthalmopathy did not progress within 18 months, Graves' hyperthyroidism was considered stable.

Source: peripheral blood mononuclear cells (PBMCs), taken at new diagnosis, from a patient treated with antithyroid drugs. This TCR derives from a woman aged 30 to 39 with Graves disease. The V call is TRBV6-5, the J call TRBJ1-2, with 9 bases matching TRBD1. The CDR3 protein is CASSYGTGPNYGYTF. CDR3 nucleotides: TGTGCCAGCAGTTACGGGACAGGGCCTAACTATGGCTACACCTTC.